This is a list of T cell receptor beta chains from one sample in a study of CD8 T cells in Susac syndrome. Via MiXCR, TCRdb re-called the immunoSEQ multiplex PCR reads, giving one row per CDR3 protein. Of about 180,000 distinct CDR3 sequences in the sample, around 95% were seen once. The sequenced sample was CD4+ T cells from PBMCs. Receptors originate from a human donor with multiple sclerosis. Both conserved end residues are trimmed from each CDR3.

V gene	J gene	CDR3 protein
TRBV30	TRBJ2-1	AWSDNNEQF
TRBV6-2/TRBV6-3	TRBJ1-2	ASSYTPTSYGYT
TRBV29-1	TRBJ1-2	SVSTPDRSYGYT
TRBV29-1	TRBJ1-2	SVEDWSRNYGYT
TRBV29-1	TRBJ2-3	SVAAAGGPDAQY
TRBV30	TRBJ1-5	AWSVLGAGGQPQH
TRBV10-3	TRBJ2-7	AISPRGQGGNYEQY
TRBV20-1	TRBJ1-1	SPPARPNTEAF
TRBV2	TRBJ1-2	ASSEASGRDYGYT
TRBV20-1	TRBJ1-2	SAPGPRVGYT
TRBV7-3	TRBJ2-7	ASSLSEDRESSYEQY
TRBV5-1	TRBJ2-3	ASSLDTPSTDTQY
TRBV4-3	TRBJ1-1	ASSRLGQGRNTEAF
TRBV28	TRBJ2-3	ASSLPPPDTDTQY
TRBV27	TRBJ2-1	ASSGTGQGNNEQF
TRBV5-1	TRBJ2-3	ASSKDGADTQY
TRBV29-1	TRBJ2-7	SVGLAGTGEQY
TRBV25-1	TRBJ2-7	ASSEYRADSGSYEQY
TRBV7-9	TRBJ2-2	ASSRDRAVGELF
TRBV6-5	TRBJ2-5	ASSYGYGKEKETQY
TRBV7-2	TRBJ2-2	ASSLDPGPGELF
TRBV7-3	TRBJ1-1	ASSQQPNTEAF
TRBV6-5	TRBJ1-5	ATRAAFNQPQH
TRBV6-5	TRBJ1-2	ASGLGGLPNYGYT
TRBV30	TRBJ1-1	AWSVGPGQNTEAF
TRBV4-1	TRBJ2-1	ASSPGGLAGATVNEQF
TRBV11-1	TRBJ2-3	ASRDSGTDTQY
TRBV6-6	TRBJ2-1	ASTLTSGGSRR
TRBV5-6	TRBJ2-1	ASSSVPSGEQF
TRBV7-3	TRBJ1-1	ASSFRGAGSTEAF
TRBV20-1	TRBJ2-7	SARRAGALDEQY
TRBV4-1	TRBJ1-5	ASSQVGINQPQH
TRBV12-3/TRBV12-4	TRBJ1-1	ASRRTAMNTEAF
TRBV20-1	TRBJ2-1	SAQGASEQF
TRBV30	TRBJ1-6	AWSVSAGGNSPLH
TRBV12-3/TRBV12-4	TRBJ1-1	ASSTRDRGNTEAF
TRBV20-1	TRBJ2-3	SARDPGRSTDTQY
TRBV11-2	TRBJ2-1	ASSFRSVSSYNEQF
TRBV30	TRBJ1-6	AWTYGDLINSPLH
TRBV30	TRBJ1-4	AWKDGGEKLF
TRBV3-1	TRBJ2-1	ASSQTLAFEQF
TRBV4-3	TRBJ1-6	ASSPTPQVNSPLH
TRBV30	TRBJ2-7	AWSPNNYEQY
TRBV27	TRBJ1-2	ASSFGRNYGYT
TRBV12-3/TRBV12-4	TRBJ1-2	ASSFPPGGYT